A single sample is the source of the 18 T cell receptor beta chains below, sequenced in a study of blood T cell repertoires in COVID-19. Measured with immunoSEQ multiplex PCR; TCRdb has only the in-frame clones, and not every one. The sample contains about 160,000 clones, about nine tenths of which appear only once. The sequenced sample was peripheral blood. The origin of the receptors is a woman aged 60-75 years with active or convalescent COVID-19.

V usage is TRBV10-3 and J usage is TRBJ1-1, with TRBD1 matching over 10 bases. V shed 6 bases and J 0 bases; nucleotides not matched to a gene: 1. The CDR3 loop spans 14 amino acids. Germline V lookup: CDR1 ENHRY, CDR2 SYGVKD. The CDR3 bases are TGTGCCATCAGGGGACAGGGGTTGAACACTGAAGCTTTCTTT. Translating it yields CAIRGQGLNTEAFF.

Regarding this clone: Other DNA sequences in this sample translate to the same CDR3. The chain has TRBV5-5 and TRBJ1-2, with D possibly matching TRBD1 (5 bases). Trimming stripped 2 bases from V and 2 bases from J, with 7 bases between. The CDR3 covers 13 residues. Germline loops: CDR1 SGHKS, CDR2 YYEKEE (reference sequence). The CDR3 sequence is CASSLAGNYGYTF. DNA for the CDR3: TGTGCCAGCAGCTTAGCAGGGAACTATGGCTACACCTTC.

The genes are TRBV19 and TRBJ1-5; a weak D match, TRBD1 (5 bases). This CDR3 spans 15 amino acids. The V and J ends lost 7 bases and 0 bases respectively, with 13 bases between them. Looked up from germline, CDR1 is LNHDA and CDR2 is SQIVND (reference sequence). The CDR3 coding sequence is TGTGCCAGTAAGCAGGGAGGATATAGCAATCAGCCCCAGCATTTT. Its translation is CASKQGGYSNQPQHF.

This chain connects TRBV2 to TRBJ1-3; TRBD1 might be the D (5 bases). Germline V CDR1 and CDR2: SNHLY, FYNNEI. The CDR3 spans 15 residues. V was pared by 5 bases and J by 2 bases, with 13 bases between. The CDR3 loop reads CASSSDTNTGNTIYF. In DNA form, the CDR3 reads TGTGCCAGCAGTTCGGACACGAATACTGGAAACACCATATATTTT.

The chain couples TRBV5-1 to TRBJ2-5; tentative D call: TRBD2 (6 bases). The V gene lost 4 bases and the J gene lost 1 base, with 11 bases spanning the gap. The CDR3 totals 14 residues. The germline V gene has CDR1 SGHRS and CDR2 YFSETQ. This chain's CDR3 is CASSPWRGQETQYF. The CDR3 nucleotides read TGCGCCAGCAGCCCCTGGCGGGGCCAAGAGACCCAGTACTTC.

This chain links TRBV7-9 with TRBJ1-1; D is perhaps TRBD1 (6 bases). CDR1 is SEHNR, CDR2 FQNEAQ, per germline (reference sequence). The CDR3 consists of 13 residues. V dropped 5 bases and J dropped 1 base, with 8 bases sitting between them. The CDR3 DNA is TGTGCCAGCAGCCCCAGGGGGAACACTGAAGCTTTCTTT. It is translated as CASSPRGNTEAFF. Full variable domain (remainder filled in from reference TRBV7-9 and TRBJ1-1): DTGVSQNPRHKITKRGQNVTFRCDPISEHNRLYWYRQTLGQGPEFLTYFQNEAQLEKSRLLSDRFSAERPKGSFSTLEIQRTEQGDSAMYLCASSPRGNTEAFFGQGTRLTVV.

The rearrangement joins TRBV18 to TRBJ2-5; 7 positions agree with TRBD2. The J segment lost 1 base and the V segment lost 3 bases, leaving 2 bases of the junction unmatched. This CDR3 comprises 14 residues. Germline CDR1 and CDR2: KGHSH and LQKENI. The CDR3 coding sequence is TGTGCCAGCTCACCGGGACTATCCCAAGAGACCCAGTACTTC. It translates to CASSPGLSQETQYF.

This chain uses TRBV3-1 (or the pseudogene TRBV3-2) with TRBJ2-4; D is uncertain. The CDR3 is 14 residues long. Germline values: CDR1 LGHDT, CDR2 YNNKEL (reference sequence). The V end lost 0 bases, the J end lost 0 bases, and 3 bases lay between the germline ends. Here the CDR3 reads CASSQDVAKNIQYF. The DNA of the CDR3 is TGTGCCAGCAGCCAAGACGTAGCCAAAAACATTCAGTACTTC.

This rearrangement joins TRBV5-6 to TRBJ1-6; TRBD1 matches at 10 bases. The CDR3 sequence is 16 residues long. The J segment lost 6 bases and the V segment lost 3 bases, leaving 6 bases of the junction unmatched. Germline V gene lookup returns CDR1 SGHDT and CDR2 YYEEEE. CDR3: CASSYGWDRGNSPLHF. The CDR3 coding sequence is TGTGCCAGCAGCTATGGTTGGGACAGGGGTAATTCACCCCTCCACTTT. Complete variable domain (other parts from reference TRBV5-6 and TRBJ1-6): DAGVTQSPTHLIKTRGQQVTLRCSPKSGHDTVSWYQQALGQGPQFIFQYYEEEERQRGNFPDRFSGHQFPNYSSELNVNALLLGDSALYLCASSYGWDRGNSPLHFGNGTRLTVT.

The V gene is TRBV6-2 or TRBV6-3, the J gene TRBJ2-7; TRBD1 matches 10 bases. The CDR3 runs 16 residues. Germline V gives CDR1 MNHEY, CDR2 SVGEGT. The ends lost 5 bases at V and 3 bases at J; junction bases unmatched: 10. The CDR3: CASSAPGQGSNYEQYF. The DNA for the CDR3 is TGTGCCAGCAGTGCCCCGGGACAGGGGTCAAACTACGAGCAGTACTTC.

The chain has TRBV6-4 and TRBJ1-5; weak D call: TRBD1 (6 bases). The germline V and J ends were trimmed by 0 bases and 0 bases, with 18 bases remaining between them. The CDR3 has 19 amino acids. Per germline, CDR1 MRHNA and CDR2 SNTAGT. The CDR3 nucleotides read TGTGCCAGCAGTGACTCTGAGGACAGCGACCTTTATAGCAATCAGCCCCAGCATTTT. The encoded protein is CASSDSEDSDLYSNQPQHF.

This chain links TRBV23-1 with TRBJ2-2, with D maybe TRBD2 (5 bases). TRBV23-1 is an ORF, and what it does is uncertain. The CDR3 is made up of 17 amino acids. V lost 2 bases and J 3 bases, leaving 16 bases between the germline ends. In DNA form, the CDR3 reads TGCGCCAGCAGTCAAAATTTAACACGGGATCACACCGGGGAGCTGTTTTTT. Its protein is CASSQNLTRDHTGELFF.

This chain links TRBV29-1 with TRBJ1-2; tentatively, D is TRBD1 (5 bases). Germline values: CDR1 SQVTM, CDR2 ANQGSEA. V was pared by 3 bases and J by 4 bases, with 12 bases between. CDR3 length equals 13 residues. In DNA, the CDR3 is TGCAGCGTTGACGGGGCGGGGGGCTATGGCTACACCTTC. As protein: CSVDGAGGYGYTF.

V usage is TRBV3-1 (or the pseudogene TRBV3-2) and J usage is TRBJ1-1; D is uncertain. The CDR3 length is 14 residues. Per the germline V gene, CDR1 is LGHDT and CDR2 is YNNKEL (reference sequence). The ends were cut back, 3 bases at V and 5 bases at J, with 13 bases in the middle. The CDR3 sequence is CASSQGWTGTEAFF. DNA of the CDR3: TGTGCCAGCAGCCAGGGATGGACGGGAACTGAAGCTTTCTTT.

A few counts support this clone. This chain uses TRBV29-1 with TRBJ1-2; D unclear. Trimming left V 6 bases short and J 3 bases short, with 11 bases between. This CDR3 comprises 12 residues. The germline CDR1 and CDR2 sequences are SQVTM and ANQGSEA. The CDR3 is CSVRKLDYGYTF. CDR3 nucleotides: TGCAGCGTACGAAAGCTAGACTATGGCTACACCTTC.

This rearrangement joins TRBV6-6 to TRBJ1-1; D is uncertain. Looked up from germline, CDR1 is MNHNY and CDR2 is SVGAGI (reference sequence). The CDR3 has 13 residues. Trimming shortened V by 6 bases and J by 5 bases, and 13 bases separated the two germline ends. CDR3 sequence (DNA): TGTGCCAGCAGCCGGAGCGGAGGGACTGAAGCTTTCTTT. It encodes CASSRSGGTEAFF.

The chain employs TRBV29-1 and TRBJ2-7, with D possibly being TRBD2 (6 bases). V dropped 4 bases and J dropped 1 base, with 11 bases sitting between them. The CDR3 is made up of 13 amino acids. Germline CDR1 reads SQVTM; CDR2 reads ANQGSEA. The CDR3 DNA sequence: TGCAGCGTTGCAGCGGGTCCGTCCTACGAGCAGTACTTC. Its protein product is CSVAAGPSYEQYF.

The V call is TRBV19, the J call TRBJ1-4; 10 nucleotides line up with TRBD1. The trim removed 6 bases at V and 7 bases at J, leaving 2 bases unmatched. CDR1 is LNHDA and CDR2 is SQIVND in the germline V gene (reference sequence). This CDR3 contains 13 residues. This CDR3 reads CASRTGGGEKLFF. Here the CDR3 DNA reads TGTGCCAGTAGGACAGGGGGCGGTGAAAAACTGTTTTTT. Variable domain in full (rest from reference TRBV19 and TRBJ1-4): DGGITQSPKYLFRKEGQNVTLSCEQNLNHDAMYWYRQDPGQGLRLIYYSQIVNDFQKGDIAEGYSVSREKKESFPLTVTSAQKNPTAFYLCASRTGGGEKLFFGSGTQLSVL.